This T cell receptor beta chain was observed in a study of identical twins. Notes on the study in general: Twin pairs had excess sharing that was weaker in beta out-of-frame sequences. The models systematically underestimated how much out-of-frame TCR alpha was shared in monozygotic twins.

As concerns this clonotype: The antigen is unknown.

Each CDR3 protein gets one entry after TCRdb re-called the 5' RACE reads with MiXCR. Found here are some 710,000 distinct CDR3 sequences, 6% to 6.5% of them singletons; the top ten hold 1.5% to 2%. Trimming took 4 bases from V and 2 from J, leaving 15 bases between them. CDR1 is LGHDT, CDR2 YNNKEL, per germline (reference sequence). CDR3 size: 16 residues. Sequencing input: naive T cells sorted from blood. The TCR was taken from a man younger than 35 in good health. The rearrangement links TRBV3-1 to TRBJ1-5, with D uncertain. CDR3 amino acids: CASSPVGAPGNQPQHF. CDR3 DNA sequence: TGTGCCAGCAGCCCCGTCGGTGCCCCGGGCAATCAGCCCCAGCATTTT.